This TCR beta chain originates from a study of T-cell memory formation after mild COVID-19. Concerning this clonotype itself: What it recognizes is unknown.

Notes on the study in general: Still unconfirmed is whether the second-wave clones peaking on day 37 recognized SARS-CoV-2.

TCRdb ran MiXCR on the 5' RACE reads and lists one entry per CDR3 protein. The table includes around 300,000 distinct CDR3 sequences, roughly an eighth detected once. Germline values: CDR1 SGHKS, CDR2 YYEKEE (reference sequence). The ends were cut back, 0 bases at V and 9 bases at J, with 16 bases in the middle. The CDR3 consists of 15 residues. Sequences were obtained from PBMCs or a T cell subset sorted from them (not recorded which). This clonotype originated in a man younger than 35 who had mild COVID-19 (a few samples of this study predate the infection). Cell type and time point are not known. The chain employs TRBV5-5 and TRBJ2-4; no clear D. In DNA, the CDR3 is TGTGCCAGCAGCTTGGCCTGGGAAACCTCGGTCATTCAGTACTTC. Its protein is CASSLAWETSVIQYF.